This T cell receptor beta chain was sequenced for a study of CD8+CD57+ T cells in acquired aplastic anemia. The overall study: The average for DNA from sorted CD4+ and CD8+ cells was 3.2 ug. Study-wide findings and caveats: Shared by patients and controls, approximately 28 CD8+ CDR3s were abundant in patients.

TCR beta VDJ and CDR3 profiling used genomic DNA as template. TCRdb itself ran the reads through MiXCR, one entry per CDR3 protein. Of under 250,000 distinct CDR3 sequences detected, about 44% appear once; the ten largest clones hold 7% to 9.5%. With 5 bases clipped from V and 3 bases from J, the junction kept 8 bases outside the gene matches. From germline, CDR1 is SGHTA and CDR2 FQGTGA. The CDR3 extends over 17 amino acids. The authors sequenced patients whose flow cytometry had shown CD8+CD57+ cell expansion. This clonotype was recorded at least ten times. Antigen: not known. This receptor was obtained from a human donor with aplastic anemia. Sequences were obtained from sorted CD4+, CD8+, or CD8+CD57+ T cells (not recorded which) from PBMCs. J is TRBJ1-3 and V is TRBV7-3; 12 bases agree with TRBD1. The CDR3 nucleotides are TGTGCCAGCAGCGCGACCGGGACAGGGGGCTTTGGAAACACCATATATTTT. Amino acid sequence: CASSATGTGGFGNTIYF.